The rows below give T cell receptor beta chains drawn from one sample of a study of T cells in Graves' hyperthyroidism and ophthalmopathy. MiXCR was run by TCRdb on the multiplex PCR reads, yielding one entry per CDR3 protein. This sample carries about 640,000 distinct CDR3 sequences, more than 12% of them seen once, and the ten largest clones take around an eighth. What was sequenced was blood. Receptors originate from a woman in her forties or fifties with Graves' ophthalmopathy. Each CDR3 is given with its conserved first and last residue. D genes are given only for firm matches. Some rows have no size entry. The others give once, few or many, or a class for an expanded clone.

d_call: TRBD1
j_call: TRBJ2-1
clone_size: NA
v_call: TRBV28
cdr3_aa: CASSLPTGGVVDEQFF
cdr3_nt: TGTGCCAGCAGTTTACCGACAGGGGGCGTTGTCGATGAGCAGTTCTTC

d_call: NA
j_call: TRBJ1-3
clone_size: few
v_call: TRBV13
cdr3_aa: CASSQYGGSGNTIYF
cdr3_nt: TGTGCCAGCAGCCAATACGGGGGCTCTGGAAACACCATATATTTT

d_call: NA
j_call: TRBJ2-7
clone_size: few
v_call: TRBV12-3/TRBV12-4
cdr3_aa: CASRLTGIHEQYF
cdr3_nt: TGTGCCAGCAGACTCACAGGGATCCACGAGCAGTACTTC

d_call: NA
j_call: TRBJ2-1
clone_size: many
v_call: TRBV11-2
cdr3_aa: CASTWGTGVGQFF
cdr3_nt: TGTGCCAGCACCTGGGGAACGGGAGTGGGTCAGTTCTTC

d_call: TRBD1
j_call: TRBJ2-5
clone_size: many
v_call: TRBV7-9
cdr3_aa: CASSSITMTGGNQETQYF
cdr3_nt: TGTGCCAGCAGCTCCATTACCATGACAGGGGGAAACCAAGAGACCCAGTACTTC

d_call: NA
j_call: TRBJ1-1
clone_size: many
v_call: TRBV2
cdr3_aa: CASSENGGARVTEAFF
cdr3_nt: TGTGCCAGCAGTGAAAATGGGGGCGCTAGGGTTACTGAAGCTTTCTTT

d_call: TRBD1
j_call: TRBJ1-6
clone_size: many
v_call: TRBV2
cdr3_aa: CASSEGPGGYNSPLHF
cdr3_nt: TGTGCCAGCAGTGAAGGTCCAGGGGGCTATAATTCACCCCTCCACTTT

d_call: NA
j_call: TRBJ2-1
clone_size: few
v_call: TRBV15
cdr3_aa: CATSRDPMGIAEQFF
cdr3_nt: TGTGCCACCAGCAGAGATCCCATGGGCATAGCGGAGCAGTTCTTC

d_call: TRBD2
j_call: TRBJ2-4
clone_size: many
v_call: TRBV28
cdr3_aa: CASSLSSGRAEVGKNIQYF
cdr3_nt: TGTGCCAGCAGTTTATCTAGCGGGAGGGCTGAGGTCGGCAAAAACATTCAGTACTTC

d_call: NA
j_call: TRBJ2-1
clone_size: few
v_call: TRBV6-6
cdr3_aa: CASSYGSNEQFF
cdr3_nt: TGTGCCAGCAGTTACGGATCGAATGAGCAGTTCTTC

d_call: NA
j_call: TRBJ1-1
clone_size: many
v_call: TRBV29-1
cdr3_aa: CSVVQGLNTEAFF
cdr3_nt: TGCAGCGTTGTACAGGGTTTGAACACTGAAGCTTTCTTT

d_call: TRBD2
j_call: TRBJ2-1
clone_size: few
v_call: TRBV20-1
cdr3_aa: CSARDSAGVRGEQFF
cdr3_nt: TGCAGTGCTAGAGATTCGGCGGGAGTCCGTGGTGAGCAGTTCTTC

d_call: TRBD1
j_call: TRBJ2-1
clone_size: NA
v_call: TRBV4-3
cdr3_aa: CASSQGDWDRTLDEQFF
cdr3_nt: TGCGCCAGCAGCCAAGGCGATTGGGACAGGACATTAGATGAGCAGTTCTTC

d_call: NA
j_call: TRBJ1-4
clone_size: many
v_call: TRBV11-3
cdr3_aa: CASRRQGEREKLFF
cdr3_nt: TGTGCCAGCAGACGCCAAGGGGAGAGGGAAAAACTGTTTTTT

d_call: TRBD1
j_call: TRBJ2-6
clone_size: few
v_call: TRBV18
cdr3_aa: CASSLKTGVSSGANVLTF
cdr3_nt: TGTGCCAGCTCACTAAAGACAGGGGTTAGCTCTGGGGCCAACGTCCTGACTTTC

d_call: NA
j_call: TRBJ1-4
clone_size: few
v_call: TRBV7-9
cdr3_aa: CASMGGKNEKLFF
cdr3_nt: TGTGCCAGCATGGGGGGCAAGAATGAAAAACTGTTTTTT

d_call: NA
j_call: TRBJ2-1
clone_size: NA
v_call: TRBV13
cdr3_aa: CAGIMRETYNEQFF
cdr3_nt: TGTGCCGGAATCATGCGCGAAACCTACAATGAGCAGTTCTTC

d_call: NA
j_call: TRBJ2-7
clone_size: NA
v_call: TRBV10-2
cdr3_aa: CASSGPSRRENLLEQYF
cdr3_nt: TGCGCCAGCAGTGGCCCCTCCCGGCGAGAGAACCTCTTGGAGCAGTACTTC

d_call: TRBD2
j_call: TRBJ2-1
clone_size: few
v_call: TRBV6-2/TRBV6-3
cdr3_aa: CASSLSGIAYNEQFF
cdr3_nt: TGTGCCAGCAGCCTTAGCGGGATCGCCTACAATGAGCAGTTCTTC

d_call: NA
j_call: TRBJ2-7
clone_size: many
v_call: TRBV18
cdr3_aa: CASSPDRPSSYEQYF
cdr3_nt: TGTGCCAGCTCACCAGACAGGCCATCCTCCTACGAGCAGTACTTC

d_call: NA
j_call: TRBJ2-7
clone_size: many
v_call: TRBV27
cdr3_aa: CASNSGRSNEQYF
cdr3_nt: TGTGCCAGCAACTCCGGGAGATCCAACGAGCAGTACTTC

d_call: TRBD2
j_call: TRBJ2-1
clone_size: NA
v_call: TRBV9
cdr3_aa: CASSAGGLAVVEGYNEQFF
cdr3_nt: TGTGCCAGCAGCGCCGGGGGACTAGCGGTAGTCGAGGGGTACAATGAGCAGTTCTTC

d_call: TRBD1
j_call: TRBJ2-7
clone_size: NA
v_call: TRBV6-4
cdr3_aa: CASSESLDRGQRQYF
cdr3_nt: TGTGCCAGCAGTGAGTCGTTGGACAGGGGGCAAAGGCAGTACTTC

d_call: NA
j_call: TRBJ2-1
clone_size: NA
v_call: TRBV29-1
cdr3_aa: CSVERVAVAYNEQFF
cdr3_nt: TGCAGCGTTGAGCGTGTAGCGGTTGCCTACAATGAGCAGTTCTTC

d_call: TRBD1
j_call: TRBJ2-1
clone_size: few
v_call: TRBV5-1
cdr3_aa: CASSPGQGAIEQFF
cdr3_nt: TGCGCCAGCAGCCCGGGACAGGGGGCTATTGAGCAGTTCTTC

d_call: TRBD2
j_call: TRBJ2-3
clone_size: many
v_call: TRBV3-1
cdr3_aa: CASSQLSGREQYF
cdr3_nt: TGTGCCAGCAGCCAATTAAGCGGGAGGGAGCAGTATTTT

d_call: TRBD2
j_call: TRBJ2-3
clone_size: NA
v_call: TRBV30
cdr3_aa: CAWSASSGTTQYF
cdr3_nt: TGTGCCTGGAGTGCTTCTAGCGGGACTACGCAGTATTTT

d_call: TRBD1
j_call: TRBJ2-7
clone_size: NA
v_call: TRBV10-3
cdr3_aa: CAISESMTGLGEQYF
cdr3_nt: TGTGCCATCAGTGAGTCGATGACAGGGTTGGGCGAGCAGTACTTC